These T cell receptor beta chains were read from a single sample in a study of blood T cell repertoires in COVID-19. The protocol was immunoSEQ multiplex PCR, while the TCRdb copy is restricted to in-frame clones and leaves out a portion. The sample contains some 310,000 clones, around 91% of which appear only once. Source material: peripheral blood. Receptor source: a woman in her 40s with COVID-19, enrolled during active disease. Both conserved end residues are trimmed from each CDR3.

j_call: TRBJ2-1; v_call: TRBV29-1; cdr3_aa: SVITGVTEQF
j_call: TRBJ2-7; v_call: TRBV5-6; cdr3_aa: ASSTRQGAEQY
j_call: TRBJ2-7; v_call: TRBV28; cdr3_aa: ASSLLGGHEQY
j_call: TRBJ1-4; v_call: TRBV10-3; cdr3_aa: ATGDRSNEKLF
j_call: TRBJ1-1; v_call: TRBV6-5; cdr3_aa: ASSYTGGGTEAF
j_call: TRBJ1-5; v_call: TRBV7-2; cdr3_aa: ASRATVGSNQPQH
j_call: TRBJ1-5; v_call: TRBV30; cdr3_aa: AWSPWEAVGNQPQH
j_call: TRBJ2-2; v_call: TRBV7-3; cdr3_aa: ASQLRGGGPNTGELF
j_call: TRBJ2-7; v_call: TRBV9; cdr3_aa: ASSPQSGSYEQY
j_call: TRBJ2-7; v_call: TRBV18; cdr3_aa: ASSQDLTGGGYEQY
j_call: TRBJ1-2; v_call: TRBV3-1/TRBV3-2; cdr3_aa: ASSQNALFTGGETDYGYT
j_call: TRBJ1-4; v_call: TRBV18; cdr3_aa: ASSLTGEDGEKLF
j_call: TRBJ2-3; v_call: TRBV6-4; cdr3_aa: ASNFGLGGTDTQY
j_call: TRBJ2-1; v_call: TRBV19; cdr3_aa: ASSGQGGNNEQF
j_call: TRBJ2-2; v_call: TRBV28; cdr3_aa: ATQTVPNTGELF
j_call: TRBJ1-2; v_call: TRBV28; cdr3_aa: ASSADRGALGGYT
j_call: TRBJ2-7; v_call: TRBV28; cdr3_aa: ASSLGREPYEQY
j_call: TRBJ2-1; v_call: TRBV27; cdr3_aa: ASSPRQNKIPPNEQF
j_call: TRBJ2-1; v_call: TRBV13; cdr3_aa: ASSLRGGSYNEQF
j_call: TRBJ1-1; v_call: TRBV27; cdr3_aa: ASHRVGTEAF
j_call: TRBJ1-1; v_call: TRBV7-2; cdr3_aa: ASSPGGYRLNTEAF
j_call: TRBJ2-1; v_call: TRBV6-5; cdr3_aa: ASAGTAPYNEQF
j_call: TRBJ2-5; v_call: TRBV3-1/TRBV3-2; cdr3_aa: ARSGRGQETQY
j_call: TRBJ2-7; v_call: TRBV20-1; cdr3_aa: RINRGDEQY
j_call: TRBJ2-5; v_call: TRBV3-1/TRBV3-2; cdr3_aa: ASSQFTVGAHQETQY